This entry lists 9 T cell receptor beta chains sequenced from one sample in a study of blood T cell repertoires in COVID-19. The assay was immunoSEQ multiplex PCR, and TCRdb's table has in-frame clones only and misses some. The sample shows some 350,000 clones, approximately 88% of them seen only once. Input material: PBMCs or T cells enriched from blood (not recorded which). The receptors were sampled from a man aged 25 to 45 who had recovered from COVID-19.

The genes are TRBV28 and TRBJ1-6; possibly TRBD1 for D (6 bases). The ends were cut back, 6 bases at V and 10 bases at J, with 13 bases in the middle. Germline V gene lookup returns CDR1 MDHEN and CDR2 SYDVKM. The CDR3 spans 13 residues. The CDR3 sequence: CASSVTGRSPLHF. DNA of the CDR3: TGTGCCAGCAGCGTGACAGGTCGATCACCCCTCCACTTT.

The CDR3 coding sequence is TGCGCCAGCAGCCGGAATAGAGACAGGGGAAGCTCTGGAAACACCATATATTTT. Its protein product is CASSRNRDRGSSGNTIYF. The rearrangement uses TRBV5-1 and TRBJ1-3; 8 nucleotides line up with TRBD1. Looked up from germline, CDR1 is SGHRS and CDR2 is YFSETQ. V shed 4 bases, J shed 0 bases, and the junction held 12 bases outside the gene matches. The CDR3 loop spans 18 amino acids. The variable domain in full, with the rest retrieved from reference TRBV5-1 and TRBJ1-3, is KAGVTQTPRYLIKTRGQQVTLSCSPISGHRSVSWYQQTPGQGLQFLFEYFSETQRNKGNFPGRFSGRQFSNSRSEMNVSTLELGDSALYLCASSRNRDRGSSGNTIYFGEGSWLTVV.

The V call is TRBV3-1 (or the pseudogene TRBV3-2), the J call TRBJ2-3; 8 nucleotides align to TRBD2. Germline lookup yields CDR1 LGHDT and CDR2 YNNKEL (reference sequence). The J segment lost 0 bases and the V segment lost 4 bases, leaving 6 bases of the junction unmatched. The CDR3 has 16 residues. The CDR3 loop is CASSRNSGASTDTQYF. The CDR3 nucleotides read TGTGCCAGCAGCCGAAATAGCGGGGCTAGCACAGATACGCAGTATTTT.

The chain links TRBV6-5 to TRBJ2-7; no clear D. The CDR3 spans 16 residues. In germline, CDR1 is MNHEY, CDR2 SVGAGI. The V end lost 0 bases, the J end lost 1 base, and 13 bases lay between the germline ends. The chain's CDR3 is CASSYSHDDMSYEQYF. DNA of the CDR3: TGTGCCAGCAGTTACTCGCACGATGACATGTCCTACGAGCAGTACTTC.

The chain uses TRBV5-1 and TRBJ1-2, with 10 bases aligning to TRBD1. J was trimmed by 3 bases and V by 0 bases; bases with no gene match: 2. Germline V gene data show CDR1 as SGHRS and CDR2 as YFSETQ. The CDR3 is made up of 15 amino acids. The CDR3 DNA sequence: TGCGCCAGCAGCTTGGGGGGACAGGGGTACTATGGCTACACCTTC. It translates to CASSLGGQGYYGYTF.

A word on this clone: Other DNA sequences in the sample encode the same CDR3. V is TRBV7-9 and J is TRBJ1-1, with D hard to call. The germline CDR1 and CDR2 sequences are SEHNR and FQNEAQ (reference sequence). Trimming removed 1 base at V and 2 bases at J, with 8 bases between. This CDR3 comprises 14 residues. CDR3 bases: TGTGCCAGCAGCTTAGGGCAGACAAACACTGAAGCTTTCTTT. Its translation is CASSLGQTNTEAFF.

The rearrangement links TRBV7-9 to TRBJ1-6; perhaps TRBD1 as D (6 bases). CDR3 size: 14 residues. Trimming took off 1 base at V and 9 bases at J, with 10 bases between the two ends. Germline CDR1 SEHNR, CDR2 FQNEAQ (reference sequence). The CDR3 nucleotides are TGTGCCAGCAGCTTAGAAGGGGGTATTTCACCCCTCCACTTT. Translated: CASSLEGGISPLHF.

V is TRBV5-1 and J is TRBJ1-6; possibly TRBD1 for D (6 bases). The CDR3 consists of 15 residues. Trimming cost V 2 bases and J 10 bases, with 16 bases left between them. Per the germline V gene, CDR1 is SGHRS and CDR2 is YFSETQ. CDR3 coding DNA: TGCGCCAGCAGCTTAGAACAGGGTCGTGGCTCACCCCTCCACTTT. Translating gives CASSLEQGRGSPLHF.

This chain connects TRBV6-5 to TRBJ1-2; 8 positions match TRBD1. Germline V gene data show CDR1 as MNHEY and CDR2 as SVGAGI. The ends lost 6 bases at V and 4 bases at J; junction bases unmatched: 7. The CDR3 is 14 residues long. The CDR3: CASSWGTGFYGYTF. Here the CDR3 DNA reads TGTGCCAGCAGCTGGGGGACAGGATTCTATGGCTACACCTTC.